The 14 T cell receptor beta chains reported below all come from one sample, sequenced in a study of OX40 agonist ivuxolimab in advanced cancers. TCRdb's copy holds only in-frame clones and misses some; the assay was immunoSEQ multiplex PCR. The top ten clones hold 0.15% to 0.17% of a sample with more than 100,000 clones, 93% of them seen once. The input for sequencing was CD4+ or CD8+ T cells sorted from blood, taken in a trial of the OX40 agonist ivuxolimab. These receptors originate from an adult with an advanced solid tumor such as melanoma, head and neck, liver or kidney cancer.

The chain recombines TRBV6-1 with TRBJ1-3; D is unclear. Trimming removed 2 bases from V and 3 bases from J, with 2 bases in between. The CDR3 has 12 amino acids. CDR1 is MNHNS, CDR2 SASEGT, per germline. CDR3 bases: TGTGCCAGCAGTGAACTTGGAAACACCATATATTTT. Amino acids: CASSELGNTIYF.

The chain joins TRBV7-2 to TRBJ2-7; TRBD2 aligns across 7 bases. The V segment lost 5 bases and the J segment 0 bases; nucleotides outside the gene matches: 13. CDR1 and CDR2 from the germline V gene are SGHTA and FQGNSA. The CDR3 is 17 amino acids. Written as DNA, the CDR3 is TGTGCCAGCAGCCCCCCAGGGCGGCTAGCGGCCTCCTACGAGCAGTACTTC. Its translation: CASSPPGRLAASYEQYF.

V and J are TRBV6-6 and TRBJ1-5; no clear D gene. Germline assignment: CDR1 MNHNY and CDR2 SVGAGI (reference sequence). The CDR3 spans 13 residues. Trimming shortened V by 2 bases and J by 7 bases, and 9 bases separated the two germline ends. For the CDR3, the DNA is TGTGCCAGCAGTTACGAGTCGACCCAGCCCCAGCATTTT. It is translated as CASSYESTQPQHF.

This clone showed up just once. This chain joins TRBV11-2 and TRBJ1-6; no clear D gene. The CDR3 is made up of 14 amino acids. In germline, CDR1 is SGHAT, CDR2 FQNNGV. V gave up 6 bases and J gave up 6 bases, with 12 bases separating them. CDR3 loop: CASSTRGFNSPLHF. The CDR3 DNA sequence: TGTGCCAGCAGTACCCGAGGTTTTAATTCACCCCTCCACTTT.

J is TRBJ2-5 and V is TRBV29-1; 8 bases agree with TRBD2. Germline V CDR1 and CDR2: SQVTM, ANQGSEA. With 4 bases clipped from V and 2 bases from J, the junction kept 0 bases outside the gene matches. The CDR3 has 12 amino acids. The CDR3 DNA follows: TGCAGCGTTGGCGGGGGGCAAGAGACCCAGTACTTC. Its translation is CSVGGGQETQYF.

The chain combines TRBV2 with TRBJ2-5; D gene uncertain. The length of the CDR3 is 12 residues. Germline V gives CDR1 SNHLY, CDR2 FYNNEI. V was cut by 5 bases and J by 5 bases, with 9 bases left in between. The DNA of the CDR3 is TGTGCCAGCAGTCGGAGATGGGAGACCCAGTACTTC. Residues: CASSRRWETQYF.

This rearrangement joins TRBV19 to TRBJ2-5; D is unresolved. CDR1 and CDR2 from the germline V gene are LNHDA and SQIVND (reference sequence). The ends were cut back, 4 bases at V and 5 bases at J, with 8 bases in the middle. The CDR3 has 12 amino acids. This chain's CDR3 is CASSTGAETQYF. In DNA form, the CDR3 reads TGTGCCAGTAGTACGGGTGCCGAGACCCAGTACTTC.

The V call is TRBV6-5, the J call TRBJ2-1, with TRBD2 identical over 7 bases. Germline assignment: CDR1 MNHEY and CDR2 SVGAGI. The CDR3 loop spans 12 amino acids. Germline trimming cut 4 bases from V and 12 bases from J; bases unmatched to any gene: 6. The CDR3 protein is CASSSPSGGQFF. The CDR3 DNA reads as TGTGCCAGCAGTTCCCCGTCGGGGGGGCAGTTCTTC.

V is TRBV5-1 and J is TRBJ1-2; TRBD1 matches at 7 bases. The CDR3 spans 14 residues. Germline V gene data show CDR1 as SGHRS and CDR2 as YFSETQ. Unmatched junction bases numbered 3, after V lost 0 bases and J lost 4 bases. The CDR3 nucleotides are TGCGCCAGCAGCTTGGACAGGGGAGGCTATGGCTACACCTTC. Its protein product is CASSLDRGGYGYTF.

The rearrangement links TRBV11-3 to TRBJ2-7, with D possibly matching TRBD2 (6 bases). Germline loops: CDR1 SGHNT, CDR2 YENEEA. With 3 bases removed from V and 5 bases from J, the gap between germline ends came to 8 bases. The CDR3 consists of 12 residues. In DNA, the CDR3 is TGTGCCAGCAGCTTCGGAGGGAACGAGCAGTACTTC. It is translated as CASSFGGNEQYF.

The chain is built from TRBV5-1 and TRBJ1-3, with D unresolved. CDR1 and CDR2 from the germline V gene are SGHRS and YFSETQ. With 0 bases removed from V and 0 bases from J, the gap between germline ends came to 7 bases. CDR3 length equals 15 residues. The chain's CDR3 is CASSLVPGSGNTIYF. DNA for the CDR3: TGCGCCAGCAGCTTGGTGCCAGGCTCTGGAAACACCATATATTTT.

CDR3 DNA sequence: TGCGCCAGCAGCCAAGATCCCTACGCGGGCCTCCAAGAGACCCAGTACTTC. This codes for CASSQDPYAGLQETQYF. The chain employs TRBV4-1 and TRBJ2-5; possibly TRBD2 for D (5 bases). With 0 bases removed from V and 1 base from J, the gap between germline ends came to 15 bases. Germline CDR1 reads MGHRA; CDR2 reads YSYEKL. The CDR3 length is 17 residues.

J is TRBJ1-2 and V is TRBV28, with D perhaps matching TRBD1 (6 bases). CDR3 length equals 14 residues. V gave up 3 bases and J gave up 1 base, with 9 bases separating them. CDR1 and CDR2 (germline): MDHEN, SYDVKM. This chain's CDR3 is CASSLVQGNYGYTF. In DNA form, the CDR3 reads TGTGCCAGCAGTTTGGTACAGGGTAACTATGGCTACACCTTC.

This clone occurred once. The chain recombines TRBV19 with TRBJ2-7, with 8 bases aligning to TRBD1. V was clipped by 5 bases and J by 6 bases; unmatched bases: 9. The V gene's germline CDR1 is LNHDA and CDR2 SQIVND (reference sequence). This CDR3 region has 14 residues. The CDR3 coding sequence is TGTGCCAGTAGTCTCGGACAGGGCACACGCGAGCAGTACTTC. Its translation: CASSLGQGTREQYF.